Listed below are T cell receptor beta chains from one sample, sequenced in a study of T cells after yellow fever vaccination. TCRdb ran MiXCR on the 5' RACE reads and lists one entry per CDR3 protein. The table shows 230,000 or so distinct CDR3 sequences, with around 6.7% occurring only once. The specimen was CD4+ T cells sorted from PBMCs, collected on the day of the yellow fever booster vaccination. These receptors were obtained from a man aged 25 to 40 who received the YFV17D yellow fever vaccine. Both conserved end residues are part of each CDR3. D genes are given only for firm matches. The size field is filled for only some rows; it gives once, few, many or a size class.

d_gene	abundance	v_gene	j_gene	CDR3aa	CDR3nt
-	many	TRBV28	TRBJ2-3	CASSLPGLTLWTDTQYF	TGTGCCAGCAGCCTTCCGGGCCTAACACTCTGGACAGATACGCAGTATTTT
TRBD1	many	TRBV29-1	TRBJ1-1	CSVVGTGNTEAFF	TGCAGCGTTGTTGGGACAGGGAACACTGAAGCTTTCTTT
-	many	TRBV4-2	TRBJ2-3	CASSQDTSVATDTQYF	TGTGCCAGCAGCCAAGATACTAGTGTGGCCACAGATACGCAGTATTTT
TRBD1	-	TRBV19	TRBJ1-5	CASTPGQGNQPQHF	TGTGCCAGTACCCCGGGACAGGGCAATCAGCCCCAGCATTTT
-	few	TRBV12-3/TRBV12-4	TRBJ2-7	CASSYQAAYEQYF	TGTGCCAGCAGTTACCAGGCCGCCTACGAGCAGTACTTC
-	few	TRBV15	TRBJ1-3	CATSREGGHPSGNTIYF	TGTGCCACCAGCAGAGAAGGCGGCCATCCCTCTGGAAACACCATATATTTT
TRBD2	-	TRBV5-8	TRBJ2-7	CASRSPGLALEQYF	TGTGCCAGCAGGTCTCCGGGACTAGCATTGGAGCAGTACTTC
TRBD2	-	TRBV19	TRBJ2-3	CASSSPPGTSLPDTQYF	TGTGCCAGTAGTTCTCCCCCCGGGACTAGCCTCCCAGATACGCAGTATTTT
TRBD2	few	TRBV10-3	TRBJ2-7	CATGLKAGGVGEQYF	TGTGCCACCGGACTTAAAGCGGGAGGAGTAGGCGAGCAGTACTTC
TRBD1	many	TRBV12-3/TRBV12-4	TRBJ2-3	CASSRDSPRDTQYF	TGTGCCAGCAGTCGGGACAGCCCAAGAGATACGCAGTATTTT
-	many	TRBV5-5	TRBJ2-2	CASSFAGNTGELFF	TGTGCCAGCAGCTTCGCGGGCAACACCGGGGAGCTGTTTTTT
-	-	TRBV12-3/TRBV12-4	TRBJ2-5	CASSLGGSRETQYF	TGTGCCAGCAGCTTAGGTGGGAGTAGGGAGACCCAGTACTTC
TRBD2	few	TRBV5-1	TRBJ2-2	CASSLLAGENTGELFF	TGCGCCAGCAGCTTACTAGCGGGGGAAAACACCGGGGAGCTGTTTTTT
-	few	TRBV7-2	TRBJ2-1	CASSSLFLAYEQFF	TGTGCCAGCAGCTCCCTTTTCTTAGCCTATGAGCAGTTCTTC
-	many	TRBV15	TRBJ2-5	CATSRGVQETQYF	TGTGCCACCAGCAGGGGGGTACAAGAGACCCAGTACTTC
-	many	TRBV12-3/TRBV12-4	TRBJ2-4	CASSRDGGAKNIQYF	TGTGCCAGCAGTAGGGACGGGGGAGCCAAAAACATTCAGTACTTC
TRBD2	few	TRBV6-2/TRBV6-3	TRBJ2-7	CASRATSGAYEQYF	TGTGCCAGCAGGGCGACTAGCGGCGCCTACGAGCAGTACTTC
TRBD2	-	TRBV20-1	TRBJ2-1	CSAKLAGGLYNEQFF	TGCAGTGCCAAGCTAGCGGGCGGACTCTACAATGAGCAGTTCTTC
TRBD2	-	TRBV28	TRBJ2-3	CASQKRGGFDTQYF	TGTGCCAGTCAAAAGCGGGGGGGTTTTGATACGCAGTATTTT
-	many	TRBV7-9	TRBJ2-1	CASSGLRDEQFF	TGTGCCAGCAGTGGACTACGTGATGAGCAGTTCTTC
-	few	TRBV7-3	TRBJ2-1	CASSMGPPNEQFF	TGTGCCAGCAGCATGGGGCCACCCAATGAGCAGTTCTTC
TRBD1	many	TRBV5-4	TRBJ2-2	CASSWGQGRNTGELFF	TGTGCCAGCAGCTGGGGACAGGGGCGGAACACCGGGGAGCTGTTTTTT
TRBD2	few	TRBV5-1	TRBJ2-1	CASGGSGRSEQFF	TGCGCCAGCGGGGGTAGCGGGAGGAGTGAGCAGTTCTTC
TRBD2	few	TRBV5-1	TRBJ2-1	CASSFTSGRAHNEQFF	TGCGCCAGCAGCTTTACTAGCGGGAGGGCCCACAATGAGCAGTTCTTC
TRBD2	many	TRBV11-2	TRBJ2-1	CASSFTSGLPTYNEQFF	TGTGCCAGCAGCTTTACTAGCGGGCTTCCTACCTACAATGAGCAGTTCTTC
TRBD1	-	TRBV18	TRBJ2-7	CASSPVLDRDTYEQYF	TGTGCCAGCTCACCGGTACTGGACAGGGACACCTACGAGCAGTACTTC
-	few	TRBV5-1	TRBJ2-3	CASSSGGGDTQYF	TGCGCCAGCAGTTCTGGAGGTGGAGATACGCAGTATTTT
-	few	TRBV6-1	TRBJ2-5	CATLLAETQYF	TGTGCCACCCTTCTAGCAGAGACCCAGTACTTC
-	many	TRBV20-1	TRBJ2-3	CSATRQATHTDTQYF	TGCAGTGCTACCCGACAGGCAACTCACACAGATACGCAGTATTTT
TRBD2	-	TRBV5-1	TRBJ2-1	CASSFLAEYNEQFF	TGCGCCAGCAGCTTCCTAGCGGAGTACAATGAGCAGTTCTTC
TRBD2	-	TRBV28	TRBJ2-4	CASSLTGRTALAKNIQYF	TGTGCCAGCAGCCTGACCGGGAGGACGGCTTTAGCCAAAAACATTCAGTACTTC
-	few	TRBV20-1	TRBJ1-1	CSALRGGMVSGAFF	TGCAGTGCTCTACGGGGAGGGATGGTTAGTGGAGCTTTCTTT
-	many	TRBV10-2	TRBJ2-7	CANLGQLYEQYF	TGCGCCAACCTCGGACAGCTATACGAGCAGTACTTC
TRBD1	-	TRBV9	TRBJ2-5	CASSVDRAEETQYF	TGTGCCAGCAGCGTGGACAGGGCAGAAGAGACCCAGTACTTC
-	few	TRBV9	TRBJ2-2	CASSVDLLRDTGELFF	TGTGCCAGCAGCGTAGATCTACTACGTGACACCGGGGAGCTGTTTTTT
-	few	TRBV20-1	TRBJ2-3	CSARAPQGTDTQYF	TGCAGTGCTAGAGCCCCTCAGGGGACAGATACGCAGTATTTT
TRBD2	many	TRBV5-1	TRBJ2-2	CATPLSGIPTGELFF	TGCGCCACCCCCCTTAGCGGGATTCCCACCGGGGAGCTGTTTTTT
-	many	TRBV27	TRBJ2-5	CASSLSSRGGQETQYF	TGTGCCAGCAGTTTATCTTCTCGAGGGGGCCAAGAGACCCAGTACTTC
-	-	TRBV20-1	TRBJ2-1	CSARTSYGSLEQFF	TGCAGTGCTAGAACCAGTTACGGTTCTCTGGAGCAGTTCTTC
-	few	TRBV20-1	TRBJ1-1	CSAGGGVVNTEAFF	TGCAGTGCCGGAGGGGGGGTGGTTAACACTGAAGCTTTCTTT
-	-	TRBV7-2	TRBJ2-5	CASSYGAKETQYF	TGTGCCAGCAGCTACGGGGCTAAAGAGACCCAGTACTTC
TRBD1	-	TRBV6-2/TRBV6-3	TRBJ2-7	CASSQTTGNGQYF	TGTGCCAGCAGTCAAACGACAGGGAATGGGCAGTACTTC
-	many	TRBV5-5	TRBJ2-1	CASSLRAWPSPGDEQFF	TGTGCCAGCAGCTTACGGGCATGGCCATCCCCGGGCGATGAGCAGTTCTTC
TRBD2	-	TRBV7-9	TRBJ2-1	CASSQLNSGGGPNEQFF	TGTGCCAGCAGTCAACTCAATAGCGGGGGGGGGCCCAATGAGCAGTTCTTC
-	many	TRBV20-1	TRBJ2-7	CSATVYEQYF	TGCAGTGCTACTGTCTACGAGCAGTACTTC
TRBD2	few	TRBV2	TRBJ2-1	CASSGLSGVPLGFF	TGTGCCAGCAGTGGGCTTAGCGGGGTGCCCCTGGGGTTCTTC
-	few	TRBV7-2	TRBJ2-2	CATFRGYTGELFF	TGTGCCACTTTCAGGGGCTACACCGGGGAGCTGTTTTTT
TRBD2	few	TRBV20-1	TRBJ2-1	CSAREGTSGRNEQFF	TGCAGTGCTAGAGAGGGGACTAGCGGGAGGAATGAGCAGTTCTTC
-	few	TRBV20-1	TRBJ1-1	CSASRVPEAFF	TGCAGTGCTAGCAGGGTCCCTGAAGCTTTCTTT
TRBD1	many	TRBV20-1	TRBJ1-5	CSAPPGQPNQPQHF	TGCAGTGCTCCTCCGGGACAGCCGAATCAGCCCCAGCATTTT
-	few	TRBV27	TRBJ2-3	CASSLVSKDTQYF	TGTGCCAGCAGTTTGGTCAGCAAAGATACGCAGTATTTT
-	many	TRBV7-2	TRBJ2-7	CASSFFAPLGQYF	TGTGCCAGCAGCTTTTTCGCCCCCCTGGGGCAGTACTTC
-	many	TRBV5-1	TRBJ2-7	CASSLDRTQTYEQYF	TGCGCCAGCAGCCTAGACAGGACCCAAACCTACGAGCAGTACTTC
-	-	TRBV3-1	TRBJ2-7	CASSKTGNEQYF	TGTGCCAGCAGCAAAACAGGGAACGAGCAGTACTTC
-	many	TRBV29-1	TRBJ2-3	CSVVSGFNPDTQYF	TGCAGCGTTGTATCGGGGTTCAACCCAGATACGCAGTATTTT